This is a list of T cell receptor beta chains from one sample in a study of monozygotic twins with cystic fibrosis. This table comes from immunoSEQ multiplex PCR, and its TCRdb copy is limited to in-frame clones, with some not included. Of roughly 28,000 clones in the sample, around 81% were seen once. Sequencing was performed on blood. These receptors originate from a girl aged 2 to 10 with cystic fibrosis. CDR3s include the opening cysteine and the closing phenylalanine or tryptophan. The order of the fields is V gene, CDR3 length, clone size, J gene, D gene, CDR3 DNA, CDR3 protein. D genes are given only for firm matches. Size is stated for part of the rows, as once, few or many counts, or as a class when the clone is expanded.

>TRBV5-8|18|-|TRBJ1-5|-
TGTGCCAGCAGCTTAGGAAGGACAGCTACTTTTAGCAATCAGCCCCAGCATTTT
CASSLGRTATFSNQPQHF
>TRBV6-5|15|-|TRBJ2-2|-
TGTGCCAGCAGTTCCGGGACGGCGAACACCGGGGAGCTGTTTTTT
CASSSGTANTGELFF
>TRBV4-1|16|once|TRBJ1-4|-
TGCGCCAGCAGTCAAATAGGGGGAGATCAGGATGAAAAACTGTTTTTT
CASSQIGGDQDEKLFF
>TRBV27|13|-|TRBJ2-5|-
TGTGCCAGCAGTTTATACGGGCAAGAGACCCAGTACTTC
CASSLYGQETQYF
>TRBV19|14|-|TRBJ2-7|-
TGTGCCAGTAGCCTGTCCGAGATTTCCTACGAGCAGTACTTC
CASSLSEISYEQYF
>TRBV5-4|18|-|TRBJ2-1|TRBD1
TGTGCCAGCAGCTTGGGCCCCTCGGGACAGAGGAATTACAATGAGCAGTTCTTC
CASSLGPSGQRNYNEQFF
>TRBV12-5|15|-|TRBJ1-1|-
TGTGCTAGTGGTTTGGTTCCAGAGGAGGTTACTGAAGCTTTCTTT
CASGLVPEEVTEAFF
>TRBV28|14|few|TRBJ1-6|-
TGTGCCAGCAGTTTATCAGGGCATAATTCACCCCTCCACTTT
CASSLSGHNSPLHF
>TRBV30|13|once|TRBJ1-1|TRBD1
TGTGCCTGGAGTCGACAGGGGGCCGCTGAAGCTTTCTTT
CAWSRQGAAEAFF
>TRBV6-1|13|-|TRBJ1-1|-
TGTGCCAATCGGCGGACGGGTGGGACTGAAGCTTTCTTT
CANRRTGGTEAFF
>TRBV14|15|-|TRBJ2-7|TRBD2
TGTGCCAGCAGCCAAGCGACGGGAGGGTGGTACGAGCAGTACTTC
CASSQATGGWYEQYF
>TRBV9|16|-|TRBJ1-3|-
TGTGCCAGCAGTCCGACGCCAGTTCGTTTGGGAAACACCATATATTTT
CASSPTPVRLGNTIYF
>TRBV7-9|13|-|TRBJ2-1|-
TGTGCCAGCAGCTTCACGCGAGACAATGAGCAGTTCTTC
CASSFTRDNEQFF
>TRBV18|13|few|TRBJ1-2|-
TGTGCCAGCTCACCCGACATAAACTATGGCTACACCTTC
CASSPDINYGYTF
>TRBV19|15|-|TRBJ2-7|-
TGTGCCAGTAGTATAGGGGGACACAGCTCCTACGAGCAGTACTTC
CASSIGGHSSYEQYF
>TRBV30|13|-|TRBJ2-1|-
TGTGCCTGGAGACGACTTGGGGGCAATGAGCAGTTCTTC
CAWRRLGGNEQFF
>TRBV7-9|16|-|TRBJ1-5|-
TGTGCCAGCAGCTTAGCGCTAAGGGGCAGCAATCAGCCCCAGCATTTT
CASSLALRGSNQPQHF
>TRBV27|15|-|TRBJ1-2|-
TGTGCCAGCAGTTTATCGCCCGGGGGGAACTATGGCTACACCTTC
CASSLSPGGNYGYTF
>TRBV28|15|once|TRBJ2-3|-
TGTGCCAGCAGCGGAGCCCCAGGGGGCACAGATACGCAGTATTTT
CASSGAPGGTDTQYF
>TRBV30|13|-|TRBJ2-3|-
TGTGCCTGGACCTACCCTGCGGCAGATACGCAGTATTTT
CAWTYPAADTQYF
>TRBV28|15|-|TRBJ1-1|-
TGTGCCAGCAGTTCCCATGCGGGGGCAGGCACTGAAGCTTTCTTT
CASSSHAGAGTEAFF
>TRBV5-4|17|once|TRBJ2-7|-
TGTGCCAGCAGCCCCCTAGGTAGCGAAGGAGCATTCTACGAGCAGTACTTC
CASSPLGSEGAFYEQYF
>TRBV2|11|-|TRBJ2-1|-
TGTGCCAGCAGTGCCTACAATGAGCAGTTCTTC
CASSAYNEQFF
>TRBV28|14|-|TRBJ1-3|-
TGTGCCAGCAGTTTAACGGTGGGGGGAAACACCATATATTTT
CASSLTVGGNTIYF
>TRBV5-5|16|-|TRBJ2-2|TRBD2
TGTGCCAGCAGCGACCTGACTAGCGGACTTAGGTGGGAGCTGTTTTTT
CASSDLTSGLRWELFF
>TRBV29-1|13|-|TRBJ1-1|-
TGCAGCGTTGTTAAACGGCTGAACACTGAAGCTTTCTTT
CSVVKRLNTEAFF
>TRBV14|16|few|TRBJ1-1|TRBD1
TGTGCCAGCAGCCAATTGGGCTGGACAGGCCGGACTGAAGCTTTCTTT
CASSQLGWTGRTEAFF
>TRBV19|15|-|TRBJ1-1|-
TGTGCCAGTAGTATTGGAGAGAACCTGAACACTGAAGCTTTCTTT
CASSIGENLNTEAFF
>TRBV7-2|14|-|TRBJ1-5|-
TGTGCCAGCAGCTTCTTGGGCACCAATCAGCCCCAGCATTTT
CASSFLGTNQPQHF
>TRBV9|12|-|TRBJ2-1|-
TGTGCCAGCAGCGTGACACACAATGAGCAGTTCTTC
CASSVTHNEQFF
>TRBV30|12|-|TRBJ2-5|-
TGTGCCTGGAGTCAGACGCAAGAGACCCAGTACTTC
CAWSQTQETQYF
>TRBV5-4|17|few|TRBJ2-1|TRBD2
TGTGCCAGCAGTTCCCCGGCTAGCGGGAGGGCCGGGAATGAGCAGTTCTTC
CASSSPASGRAGNEQFF
>TRBV9|14|-|TRBJ1-1|-
TGTGCCAGCACCCCGGACCCAGGGGTCACTGAAGCTTTCTTT
CASTPDPGVTEAFF